Listed below are T cell receptor beta chains from one sample, sequenced in a study of blood T cell repertoires in COVID-19. The table came from immunoSEQ multiplex PCR; TCRdb's copy has only in-frame clones and leaves some out. The table has approximately 210,000 clones, about 86% seen once; the top ten hold around 1.5%. The source material was peripheral blood. The receptors were sampled from a man aged 18 to 30 with active or convalescent COVID-19. CDR3s include the opening cysteine and the closing phenylalanine or tryptophan. A D gene is named only where the DNA matches it firmly. The size field is filled for only some rows; it gives once, few, many or a size class.

cdr3_aa: CASSQTGANSGNTIYF
cdr3_nt: TGTGCCAGCAGCCAAACAGGGGCTAACTCTGGAAACACCATATATTTT
d_call: TRBD1
v_call: TRBV4-2
j_call: TRBJ1-3
clone_size: many

cdr3_aa: CASSPGGNEQFF
cdr3_nt: TGTGCCAGCAGCCCGGGGGGGAATGAGCAGTTCTTC
d_call: TRBD2
v_call: TRBV7-2
j_call: TRBJ2-1
clone_size: .

cdr3_aa: CAWSVADAGRRPRREQFF
cdr3_nt: TGTGCCTGGAGTGTGGCAGACGCGGGCCGTAGGCCGCGGAGGGAGCAGTTCTTC
d_call: .
v_call: TRBV30
j_call: TRBJ2-1
clone_size: .

cdr3_aa: CASTSSTANTGELFF
cdr3_nt: TGCGCCAGCACCTCATCGACAGCGAACACCGGGGAGCTGTTTTTT
d_call: .
v_call: TRBV5-1
j_call: TRBJ2-2
clone_size: .

cdr3_aa: CASSPYGGGDTQYF
cdr3_nt: TGTGCCAGCAGCCCCTATGGGGGAGGAGATACGCAGTATTTT
d_call: .
v_call: TRBV14
j_call: TRBJ2-3
clone_size: .

cdr3_aa: CASSLAVGGLTDTQYF
cdr3_nt: TGTGCCAGCAGCTTAGCGGTCGGGGGTCTCACAGATACGCAGTATTTT
d_call: .
v_call: TRBV7-9
j_call: TRBJ2-3
clone_size: .

cdr3_aa: CASRRGPNYGYTF
cdr3_nt: TGTGCCAGCAGGAGGGGGCCTAACTATGGCTACACCTTC
d_call: TRBD1
v_call: TRBV12-3/TRBV12-4
j_call: TRBJ1-2
clone_size: few

cdr3_aa: CASRIVNTEAFF
cdr3_nt: TGTGCCAGCAGGATAGTGAACACTGAAGCTTTCTTT
d_call: .
v_call: TRBV12-3/TRBV12-4
j_call: TRBJ1-1
clone_size: .

cdr3_aa: CASSVVRTGDNNSPLHF
cdr3_nt: TGTGCCAGCAGCGTCGTTCGGACAGGGGACAATAATTCACCCCTCCACTTT
d_call: TRBD1
v_call: TRBV6-8
j_call: TRBJ1-6
clone_size: .

cdr3_aa: CASSEQSGNTIYF
cdr3_nt: TGTGCCAGCAGTGAACAGTCTGGAAACACCATATATTTT
d_call: .
v_call: TRBV6-1
j_call: TRBJ1-3
clone_size: .

cdr3_aa: CASSLSWTGAWDIQYF
cdr3_nt: TGTGCCAGCAGTTTATCCTGGACAGGGGCCTGGGACATTCAGTACTTC
d_call: TRBD1
v_call: TRBV27
j_call: TRBJ2-4
clone_size: .

cdr3_aa: CASSSLAVYEQYF
cdr3_nt: TGTGCCAGCAGTTCTCTAGCGGTCTACGAGCAGTACTTC
d_call: TRBD2
v_call: TRBV27
j_call: TRBJ2-7
clone_size: .

cdr3_aa: CASSLGGRSGNTIYF
cdr3_nt: TGTGCCAGCAGCTTGGGCGGGCGCTCGGGAAACACCATATATTTT
d_call: .
v_call: TRBV5-8
j_call: TRBJ1-3
clone_size: .

cdr3_aa: CASSSRTGDSNQPQHF
cdr3_nt: TGTGCCAGTAGTTCGAGGACAGGTGACAGCAATCAGCCCCAGCATTTT
d_call: TRBD1
v_call: TRBV19
j_call: TRBJ1-5
clone_size: once

cdr3_aa: CASSLEGQDYNEQFF
cdr3_nt: TGCGCCAGCAGCTTGGAGGGACAGGATTACAATGAGCAGTTCTTC
d_call: TRBD1
v_call: TRBV5-1
j_call: TRBJ2-1
clone_size: .

cdr3_aa: CASSYSIVTGNSPLHF
cdr3_nt: TGTGCCAGCAGTTACTCGATTGTGACAGGGAATTCACCCCTCCACTTT
d_call: TRBD1
v_call: TRBV6-5
j_call: TRBJ1-6
clone_size: .

cdr3_aa: CASSQGTSGSPNTGELFF
cdr3_nt: TGCGCCAGCAGCCAAGGGACTAGCGGGAGCCCGAACACCGGGGAGCTGTTTTTT
d_call: TRBD2
v_call: TRBV4-3
j_call: TRBJ2-2
clone_size: .